What follows are 20 T cell receptor beta chains derived from one specimen sequenced in a study of blood T cell repertoires in COVID-19 (TCRdb year 2020). Libraries were constructed by the immunoSEQ multiplex PCR assay. Sourced from immuneACCESS, this table was stored by TCRdb with only in-frame sequences that have V and J called. A share of the clones is absent; for the studies checked, an unresolved V gene accounts for under half, and the remainder has no known explanation. Recorded for this sample are under 250,000 clones; around 88% of them occurred a single time. Together, the top ten hold about 1.3% of the sample. Input material: peripheral blood. The receptor set was obtained from a man at least 80 years old with acute or convalescent COVID-19.

V usage is TRBV5-1 and J usage is TRBJ2-7; 10 nucleotides align to TRBD2. The V and J ends lost 4 bases and 3 bases, in that order; junction bases with no gene match: 10. This CDR3 is 16 amino acids long. CDR1 SGHRS and CDR2 YFSETQ come from the germline V gene. CDR3 bases: TGCGCCAGCAGCCCCTCCGCTAGCGGGAGCAACTACGAGCAGTACTTC. It specifies CASSPSASGSNYEQYF.

This clone was picked up one time. The CDR3 region has the DNA TGCAGCGTGGGGACTAGCGGGGGGTTTTACAATGAGCAGTTCTTC. Its protein product is CSVGTSGGFYNEQFF. The chain combines TRBV29-1 with TRBJ2-1; 15 bases fit TRBD2. Germline CDR1 is SQVTM and CDR2 is ANQGSEA. This CDR3 has 15 residues. J was trimmed by 4 bases and V by 6 bases; bases with no gene match: 4.

V gene TRBV6-5 combines with J gene TRBJ1-3; 7 bases align to TRBD1. The CDR3 loop spans 15 amino acids. With V trimmed by 0 bases and J by 4 bases, 3 bases remained unmatched. Per germline, CDR1 MNHEY and CDR2 SVGAGI. The CDR3 DNA follows: TGTGCCAGCAGTTACTCGACAGGGACCGGAAACACCATATATTTT. Translation: CASSYSTGTGNTIYF.

This clone was detected only a few times. This chain connects TRBV18 to TRBJ1-3; weak D call: TRBD1 (5 bases). In germline, CDR1 is KGHSH, CDR2 LQKENI. The V and J ends lost 3 bases and 2 bases respectively, with 14 bases between them. This CDR3 is 16 amino acids long. In DNA, the CDR3 is TGTGCCAGCTCACCTGAAATCGGGGGTACTGGAAACACCATATATTTT. Translating it yields CASSPEIGGTGNTIYF.

This sequence joins TRBV9 and TRBJ1-2, with 7 positions matching TRBD1. Germline trimming cut 3 bases from V and 0 bases from J; bases unmatched to any gene: 14. CDR1 is SGDLS, CDR2 YYNGEE, per germline. CDR3 length: 18 amino acids. The CDR3 region has the DNA TGTGCCAGCAGCGCAGCTGGGGCCAGGGGGGTTTCTAACTATGGCTACACCTTC. Residues: CASSAAGARGVSNYGYTF.

This clone appeared once. The rearrangement uses TRBV5-1 and TRBJ2-3; 9 bases are a match to TRBD2. Germline assignment: CDR1 SGHRS and CDR2 YFSETQ. The CDR3 is 17 amino acids. After removal of 1 base from V and 2 bases from J, the junction contained 8 bases not matched to a gene. DNA of the CDR3: TGCGCCAGCAGCTTGAGGGTAGCGGGAGTGAACACAGATACGCAGTATTTT. Translation: CASSLRVAGVNTDTQYF.

This clone was detected once. J is TRBJ1-6 and V is TRBV4-2; tentative D call: TRBD1 (6 bases). Trimming shortened V by 1 base and J by 8 bases, and 15 bases separated the two germline ends. The germline gives CDR1 LGHNA, CDR2 YNFKEQ. CDR3 size: 16 residues. The CDR3 protein is CASSQAPFRGHSPLHF. For the CDR3, the DNA is TGTGCCAGCAGCCAAGCCCCGTTCAGGGGCCATTCACCCCTCCACTTT.

This chain connects TRBV5-8 to TRBJ1-1; D might be TRBD1 (6 bases). Trimming removed 2 bases from V and 8 bases from J, with 13 bases in between. The CDR3 is 13 residues long. Germline V CDR1 and CDR2: SGHTS, YDEGEE. The chain's CDR3 is CASSLGTDREAFF. The CDR3 nucleotides read TGTGCCAGCAGCTTAGGGACGGACAGAGAAGCTTTCTTT.

V is TRBV3-1 (or the pseudogene TRBV3-2) and J is TRBJ1-1; maybe TRBD1 (6 bases). Germline V lookup: CDR1 LGHDT, CDR2 YNNKEL (reference sequence). Trimming pared 6 bases from V and 4 bases from J, leaving 12 bases between. The length of the CDR3 is 13 residues. CDR3 coding DNA: TGTGCCAGCAGTAAACAGGGTGCCACTGAAGCTTTCTTT. It translates to CASSKQGATEAFF.

The J gene is TRBJ1-1, the V gene TRBV10-3, with 7 nucleotides matching TRBD1. Per germline, CDR1 ENHRY and CDR2 SYGVKD. V shed 3 bases and J 2 bases; nucleotides not matched to a gene: 3. The CDR3 loop spans 14 amino acids. The CDR3 here is CAISEGGVNTEAFF. The CDR3 nucleotides are TGTGCCATCAGTGAAGGGGGCGTAAACACTGAAGCTTTCTTT.

The gene calls are TRBV10-2 and TRBJ2-2; the match to TRBD2 covers 10 bases. Per germline, CDR1 WSHSY and CDR2 SAAADI. The CDR3 spans 15 residues. V shed 6 bases and J 5 bases; nucleotides not matched to a gene: 6. The chain's CDR3 is CASSPAGGDTGELFF. For the CDR3, the DNA is TGCGCCAGCAGCCCAGCGGGAGGGGATACCGGGGAGCTGTTTTTT.

The chain recombines TRBV7-2 with TRBJ2-2; maybe TRBD1 (5 bases). The CDR3 contains 14 residues. CDR1 is SGHTA and CDR2 is FQGNSA in the germline V gene. Trimming pared 3 bases from V and 4 bases from J, leaving 9 bases between. Here the CDR3 reads CASSFVDSTGELFF. CDR3 bases: TGTGCCAGCAGCTTCGTCGACAGCACCGGGGAGCTGTTTTTT.

The chain employs TRBV19 and TRBJ1-3; weak D call: TRBD1 (5 bases). Trimming left V 6 bases short and J 2 bases short, with 11 bases between. In germline, CDR1 is LNHDA, CDR2 SQIVND (reference sequence). The CDR3 consists of 14 residues. The CDR3 DNA is TGTGCCAGTAGGGCAGGGTGGACTGGAAACACCATATATTTT. It codes for CASRAGWTGNTIYF.

The chain couples TRBV18 to TRBJ1-6; 9 nucleotides line up with TRBD1. The V gene's germline CDR1 is KGHSH and CDR2 LQKENI. V gave up 4 bases and J gave up 10 bases; unmatched junction bases: 2. CDR3 length: 13 amino acids. CDR3 amino acids: CASSRQGESPLHF. In nucleotides, the CDR3 is TGTGCCAGCTCACGACAGGGGGAATCACCCCTCCACTTT.

Notes on this clone: The junction departs from germline at one end; a sequencing error may be responsible. The chain joins TRBV2 to TRBJ2-1, with D perhaps matching TRBD1 (9 bases). CDR1 is SNHLY, CDR2 FYNNEI, per germline. The CDR3 has 17 residues. CDR3 in amino acids: CASSQGQGRGPGNGRVF. The CDR3 DNA follows: TGTGCCAGCAGTCAGGGACAGGGAAGAGGGCCGGGGAACGGGAGGGTCTTC.

The chain employs TRBV27 and TRBJ2-5; 15 bases match TRBD2. The CDR3 extends over 16 amino acids. The J segment lost 3 bases and the V segment lost 8 bases, leaving 7 bases of the junction unmatched. Germline V gene sequence: CDR1 MNHEY, CDR2 SMNVEV (reference sequence). The CDR3 DNA is TGTGCCAGCCGACCGGGACTAGCGGGGGGAAAAGAGACCCAGTACTTC. Protein: CASRPGLAGGKETQYF.

Of note for this clone: This same CDR3 is encoded by further DNA sequences in the sample. Written as DNA, the CDR3 is TGTGCCAGCAGTTTCGGGGGCTACAATGAGCAGTTCTTC. This codes for CASSFGGYNEQFF. This sequence joins TRBV12-3 or TRBV12-4 and TRBJ2-1; a weak D match, TRBD2 (6 bases). This CDR3 spans 13 amino acids. Trimming shortened V by 3 bases and J by 3 bases, and 6 bases separated the two germline ends.

This chain uses TRBV2 with TRBJ2-5, with D possibly matching TRBD2 (6 bases). Between the trimmed V and J ends, which lost 9 bases and 2 bases, there was a span of 13 bases. The CDR3 has 13 residues. Germline V gene lookup returns CDR1 SNHLY and CDR2 FYNNEI. The CDR3 nucleotides are TGTGCCAGAGCGACTAGGGATCAAGAGACCCAGTACTTC. This codes for CARATRDQETQYF.

The chain carries TRBV9 and TRBJ2-2, with D unclear. V lost 0 bases, J lost 1 base, and 10 bases lay in between. The germline V gene encodes CDR1 SGDLS and CDR2 YYNGEE. The CDR3 extends over 16 amino acids. The CDR3 loop is CASSVGRRMNTGELFF. DNA of the CDR3: TGTGCCAGCAGCGTAGGGCGCAGGATGAACACCGGGGAGCTGTTTTTT.

The chain has TRBV28 and TRBJ1-5; 8 positions match TRBD1. The V gene's germline CDR1 is MDHEN and CDR2 SYDVKM. After removal of 6 bases from V and 3 bases from J, the junction contained 7 bases not matched to a gene. The CDR3 is made up of 15 amino acids. As DNA, the CDR3 is TGTGCCAGCAGATTGACAGGGGCCTACAATCAGCCCCAGCATTTT. Its protein product is CASRLTGAYNQPQHF.